This T cell receptor beta chain was profiled in a study of T cells in Graves' hyperthyroidism and ophthalmopathy. This clonotype has at least ten counts. RNA transcripts yielded amplified TCR beta CDR3 regions. Primed by the HTBI set, a first-round RT-PCR was run on the TCR CDR3. TCRdb re-called the multiplex PCR reads with MiXCR, one entry per CDR3 protein. The profile shows about 360,000 distinct CDR3 sequences, about 12% of them singletons. The trim removed 6 bases at V and 2 bases at J, leaving 8 bases unmatched. Germline values: CDR1 SNHLY, CDR2 FYNNEI. The CDR3 consists of 17 residues. PBMCs stemmed from approximately 9.1 ml fresh peripheral blood.

The TCR was taken from a woman aged 18-35 years with Graves' hyperthyroidism. The chain has TRBV2 and TRBJ2-1; 12 bases align to TRBD2. The material sequenced was blood. The CDR3 reads CASRDYRLAGAYNEQFF. The CDR3 nucleotides read TGTGCCAGCAGAGATTACCGACTAGCGGGGGCCTACAATGAGCAGTTCTTC. Combining the CDR3 with reference TRBV2 and TRBJ2-1 gives the whole variable domain EPEVTQTPSHQVTQMGQEVILRCVPISNHLYFYWYRQILGQKVEFLVSFYNNEISEKSEIFDDQFSVERPDGSNFTLKIRSTKLEDSAMYFCASRDYRLAGAYNEQFFGPGTRLTVL.